This T cell receptor (beta chain) was captured by sequencing in a study of T cells in tuberculosis. Study context: Sequenced TCRs come from CD1B-GMM tetramer-binding T cells.

The CDR3 spans 14 residues. V lost 4 bases and J 4 bases, leaving 10 bases between the germline ends. Germline CDR1 reads MDHEN; CDR2 reads SYDVKM. After thawing and overnight rest, PBMC were stained with GMM-loaded CD1B tetramer, viability dye and anti-CD3 for sorting. The CD1B tetramers carried C32 glucose monomycolate purified from Rhodococcus equi. Tetramer-negative cells, 75,000 to 100,000 per donor, were also sorted. Assay: immunoSEQ multiplex PCR; the TCRdb copy retains only in-frame clones and omits some. The repertoire holds 88,000 or so clones, roughly 90% seen once, with around 1.8% in the top ten.

What was sequenced was CD1b-GMM tetramer-negative cells sorted from PBMCs. The chain has TRBV28 and TRBJ1-4; D gene unclear. The receptor comes from an adult woman with latent tuberculosis. The CDR3 region has the DNA TGTGCCAGCAGTTCCCCTGTTAATAATGAAAAACTGTTTTTT. This sequence encodes CASSSPVNNEKLFF.